This T cell receptor (beta chain) is drawn from a study of blood T cell repertoires in COVID-19. About the study: Samples taken during acute and convalescent COVID-19 were collected in the United States, Italy and Spain. PBMCs, B-cell-depleted T cells, or T cells were the source of the cDNA or gDNA that made up the material.

Original data processing: Amplification of reference gene primers provided the estimated nucleated cell counts. Method: immunoSEQ multiplex PCR; TCRdb's copy keeps in-frame clones and lacks some. V and J calls and clone size are those listed in that table; D and trimming were worked out from the DNA. The repertoire holds roughly 23,000 clones, with approximately 94% as singletons. The ends were cut back, 4 bases at V and 9 bases at J, with 12 bases in the middle. The CDR3 has 12 residues. Germline assignment: CDR1 SNHLY and CDR2 FYNNEI. Sequencing input: peripheral blood. The sequence was collected from a woman between 50 and 59 years old with active COVID-19. The chain uses TRBV2 and TRBJ2-5; D is perhaps TRBD2 (6 bases). The CDR3 DNA reads TGTGCCAGCAGTGGCGGGGAGATGGCCCAGTACTTC. Protein product: CASSGGEMAQYF.